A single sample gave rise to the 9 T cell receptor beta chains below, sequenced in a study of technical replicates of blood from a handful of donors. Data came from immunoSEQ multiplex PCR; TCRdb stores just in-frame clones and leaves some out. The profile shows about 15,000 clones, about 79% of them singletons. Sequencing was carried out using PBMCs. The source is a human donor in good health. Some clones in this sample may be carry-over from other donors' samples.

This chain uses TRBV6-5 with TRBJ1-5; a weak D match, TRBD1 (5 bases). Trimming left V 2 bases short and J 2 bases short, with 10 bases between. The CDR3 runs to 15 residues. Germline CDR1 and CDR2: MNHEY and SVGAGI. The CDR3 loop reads CASSYGGMGNQPQHF. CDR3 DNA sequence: TGTGCCAGCAGTTACGGGGGGATGGGCAATCAGCCCCAGCATTTT.

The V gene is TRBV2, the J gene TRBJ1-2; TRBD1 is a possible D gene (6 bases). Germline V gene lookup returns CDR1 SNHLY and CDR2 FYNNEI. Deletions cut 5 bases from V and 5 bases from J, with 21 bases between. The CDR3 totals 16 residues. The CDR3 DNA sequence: TGTGCCAGCAGTCCAAACGCGGGGGACATATCATATGGCTACACCTTC. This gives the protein CASSPNAGDISYGYTF.

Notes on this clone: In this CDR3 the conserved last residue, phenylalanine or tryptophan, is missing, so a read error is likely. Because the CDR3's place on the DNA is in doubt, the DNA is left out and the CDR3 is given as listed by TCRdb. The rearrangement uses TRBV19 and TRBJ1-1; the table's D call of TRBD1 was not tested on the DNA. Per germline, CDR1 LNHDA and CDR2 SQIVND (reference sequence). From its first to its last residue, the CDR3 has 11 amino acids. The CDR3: CASSLGTGVSI.

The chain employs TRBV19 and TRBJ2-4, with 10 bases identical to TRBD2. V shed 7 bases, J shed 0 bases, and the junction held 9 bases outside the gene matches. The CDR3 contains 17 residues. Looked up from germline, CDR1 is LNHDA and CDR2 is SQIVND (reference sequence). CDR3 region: CASKAAGGPIAKNIQYF. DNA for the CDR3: TGTGCCAGTAAGGCAGCGGGAGGGCCCATAGCCAAAAACATTCAGTACTTC.

CDR3 sequence: CASTQGQAYDQPQHF. DNA for the CDR3: TGTGCCAGCACCCAGGGGCAGGCCTACGATCAGCCCCAGCATTTT. The rearrangement joins TRBV28 to TRBJ1-5; tentative D call: TRBD1 (6 bases). Germline V gives CDR1 MDHEN, CDR2 SYDVKM. This CDR3 has 15 residues. V lost 7 bases and J lost 5, with 18 bases in between. The whole variable domain, filled in from reference TRBV28 and TRBJ1-5, reads DVKVTQSSRYLVKRTGEKVFLECVQDMDHENMFWYRQDPGLGLRLIYFSYDVKMKEKGDIPEGYSVSREKKERFSLILESASTNQTSMYLCASTQGQAYDQPQHFGDGTRLSIL.

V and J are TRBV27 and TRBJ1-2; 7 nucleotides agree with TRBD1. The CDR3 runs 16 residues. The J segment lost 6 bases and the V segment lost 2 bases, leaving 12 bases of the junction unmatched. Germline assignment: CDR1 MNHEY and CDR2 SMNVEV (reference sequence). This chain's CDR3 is CASSLGRQGENNGYTF. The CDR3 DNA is TGTGCCAGCAGTTTAGGACGACAGGGTGAGAACAATGGCTACACCTTC.

CDR3 nucleotides: TGTGCCAGCAGTGAGGACAGGGCGTACACCGGGGAGCTGTTTTTT. Protein sequence: CASSEDRAYTGELFF. The chain combines TRBV2 with TRBJ2-2; 8 bases line up with TRBD1. CDR1 is SNHLY and CDR2 is FYNNEI in the germline V gene. The CDR3 has 15 amino acids. The ends lost 3 bases at V and 3 bases at J; junction bases unmatched: 3.

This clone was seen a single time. In nucleotides, the CDR3 is TGTGCCAGTAGCCCATCACACAGGGGGAATAGCAATCAGCCCCAGCATTTT. This sequence encodes CASSPSHRGNSNQPQHF. The chain couples TRBV19 to TRBJ1-5, with TRBD1 matching 8 bases. Trimming at V came to 6 bases and at J to 0 bases, leaving 10 bases not matched to a gene. Germline V gene sequence: CDR1 LNHDA, CDR2 SQIVND (reference sequence). This CDR3 has 17 residues.

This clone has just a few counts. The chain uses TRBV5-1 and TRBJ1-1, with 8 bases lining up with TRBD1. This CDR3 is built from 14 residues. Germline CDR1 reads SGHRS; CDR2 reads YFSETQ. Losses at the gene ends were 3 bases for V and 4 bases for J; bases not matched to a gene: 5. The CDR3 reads CASSSGQGGTEAFF. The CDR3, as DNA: TGCGCCAGCAGCTCAGGACAGGGCGGCACTGAAGCTTTCTTT.